This TCR beta chain was sequenced in a study of human T cells and chemical hapten exposure. Study as a whole: Donors were sensitized with 2% DPC on the upper inner arm. Upper-back patch tests with 0.01% DPC were read at 6 days.

Stated time point: patch test 1, 2 weeks after DPC sensitization. The treatment: therapeutic diphenylcyclopropenone sensitization with weekly scalp DPC. V lost 8 bases, J lost 7 bases, and 14 bases lay in between. The germline V gene encodes CDR1 SQVTM and CDR2 ANQGSEA. This CDR3 is 11 amino acids long. This clonotype was picked up many times. Its matching antigen is unknown. A single record per CDR3 protein comes from TCRdb applying MiXCR to the RACE reads. The repertoire has 300,000 to 400,000 distinct CDR3 sequences, approximately 6.9% of them found once; the top ten carry 8.4%. Study-wide results and caveats: Alopecia affected the donors, so their immune response may differ from healthy people's. Expanded TCRs were compared with controls, and the expanded TCRs formed significantly more large CDR3 similarity clusters.

The chain recombines TRBV29-1 with TRBJ1-1; the D is unclear. This sample comprised whole blood, obtained in connection with sensitization to the hapten diphenylcyclopropenone (DPC). This clonotype was obtained from a young woman with alopecia areata. Some clones in this sample may be carry-over from other donors' samples. The CDR3 region is CSPAREGEAFF. CDR3 nucleotides: TGCAGCCCTGCGCGGGAGGGTGAAGCTTTCTTT.